Described below is a single T cell receptor beta chain sequence and its context. The target antigen is unknown. The V and J ends lost 3 bases and 5 bases respectively, with 13 bases between them. CDR3 length: 14 residues. Germline V gene data show CDR1 as MNHEY and CDR2 as SMNVEV (reference sequence). Clones were sequenced by immunoSEQ multiplex PCR, and TCRdb holds only the in-frame ones, with some missing. The sample yields about 300,000 clones, 60% to 80% seen once. The source of the sample is a study of cytotoxic CD8 clonotypes in ibrutinib-treated CLL. In the study overall: Complete response was seen in 2 patients and partial in about 24; about twelve progressed and roughly 14 stayed remitted after a median roughly 70 months.

The study's findings and limits: The public clonotypes identified were infrequent and showed contraction or stability on treatment.

The source material was PBMCs, sampled after 36 months of ibrutinib treatment. V and J are TRBV27 and TRBJ1-1; D not resolved. The clonotype comes from a human donor with chronic lymphocytic leukemia. CDR3 nucleotides: TGTGCCAGCAGTTTCTTCCCCAGCCGGACTGAAGCTTTCTTT. Translation gives CASSFFPSRTEAFF.